The next 10 T cell receptor beta chains were all read from a single sample in a study of shared clonotypes between healthy human individuals. TCRdb's copy holds only in-frame clones and misses some; the assay was immunoSEQ multiplex PCR. Among 490,000 or so clones, less than 80% were seen once, and the ten largest hold approximately 12%. The material sequenced was PBMCs. The origin of the receptors is a woman aged 40-49 years in good health. Some clones in this sample may be carry-over from other donors' samples.

This chain connects TRBV6-4 to TRBJ1-4; no clear D. Trimming removed 2 bases at V and 11 bases at J, with 9 bases between. The CDR3 consists of 12 residues. Germline V gives CDR1 MRHNA, CDR2 SNTAGT. The CDR3 sequence: CASSDGLGKLFF. The DNA of the CDR3 is TGTGCCAGCAGTGACGGGCTAGGGAAACTGTTTTTT.

The chain links TRBV27 to TRBJ2-5; D gene ambiguous. The DNA matches TRBJ2-7 better at its end, which makes the J call doubtful. The CDR3 contains 12 residues. Germline CDR1 MNHEY, CDR2 SMNVEV (reference sequence). CDR3 protein: CASSLNGYEQYF. Written as DNA, the CDR3 is TGTGCCAGCAGTTTAAACGGATACGAGCAGTACTTC.

The chain employs TRBV2 and TRBJ2-2; D possibly corresponds to TRBD1 (6 bases). Germline lookup yields CDR1 SNHLY and CDR2 FYNNEI. Trimming shortened V by 1 base and J by 6 bases, and 9 bases separated the two germline ends. This CDR3 is built from 14 residues. The CDR3 region is CASSEVRGAGELFF. The CDR3 DNA reads TGTGCCAGCAGTGAAGTCAGGGGAGCCGGGGAGCTGTTTTTT.

Notes on this clone: It is likely a read error: a sequence one base away is far more abundant. The chain uses TRBV30 and TRBJ2-2, with D perhaps matching TRBD1 or TRBD2 (5 bases each). The V gene's germline CDR1 is GTSNPN and CDR2 SVGIG (reference sequence). This CDR3 comprises 12 residues. V lost 5 bases and J 6 bases, leaving 10 bases between the germline ends. The chain's CDR3 is CAWSWDAGELFF. CDR3 sequence (DNA): TGTGCCTGGTCGTGGGACGCCGGGGAGCTGTTTTTT.

V usage is TRBV28 and J usage is TRBJ2-1; no reliable D call. V lost 11 bases, J lost 3 bases, and 11 bases lay in between. The germline gives CDR1 MDHEN, CDR2 SYDVKM. This CDR3 is built from 12 residues. The CDR3 DNA is TGTGCCGCACATAGAGACTACAATGAGCAGTTCTTC. Protein product: CAAHRDYNEQFF. The complete variable domain, with remaining parts taken from reference TRBV28 and TRBJ2-1, reads DVKVTQSSRYLVKRTGEKVFLECVQDMDHENMFWYRQDPGLGLRLIYFSYDVKMKEKGDIPEGYSVSREKKERFSLILESASTNQTSMYLCAAHRDYNEQFFGPGTRLTVL.

The J gene is TRBJ1-2, the V gene TRBV4-2; D is ambiguous. The CDR3 sequence is 15 residues long. Trimming shortened V by 0 bases and J by 1 base, and 9 bases separated the two germline ends. CDR1 is LGHNA, CDR2 YNFKEQ, per germline. CDR3 sequence (DNA): TGTGCCAGCAGCCAAGACCCACGGATTAACTATGGCTACACCTTC. This encodes CASSQDPRINYGYTF.

The J gene is TRBJ1-5, the V gene TRBV27; 8 nucleotides line up with TRBD1. V gave up 7 bases and J gave up 2 bases; unmatched junction bases: 7. There are 15 residues in the CDR3. Germline-derived CDR1 and CDR2 are MNHEY and SMNVEV (reference sequence). DNA for the CDR3: TGTGCCAGCACTGCGACAGGGGATGGCAATCAGCCCCAGCATTTT. This sequence encodes CASTATGDGNQPQHF.

The rearrangement joins TRBV10-3 to TRBJ1-2; 10 bases are a match to TRBD1. The V segment lost 8 bases and the J segment 9 bases; nucleotides outside the gene matches: 12. This CDR3 is built from 14 residues. Germline V gene lookup returns CDR1 ENHRY and CDR2 SYGVKD. This CDR3 is CAIGTGTGEARYTF. The CDR3 DNA reads as TGTGCCATCGGAACCGGGACAGGGGAGGCCCGCTACACCTTC.

With respect to this clone: The sample contains more than one DNA sequence encoding this CDR3. The chain recombines TRBV19 with TRBJ1-2; the D is unclear. This CDR3 region has 14 residues. The V end lost 2 bases, the J end lost 1 base, and 8 bases lay between the germline ends. The germline gives CDR1 LNHDA, CDR2 SQIVND (reference sequence). The DNA of the CDR3 is TGTGCCAGTAGTATAAATGGAGATAACTATGGCTACACCTTC. Translation: CASSINGDNYGYTF. The variable domain in full, with the rest retrieved from reference TRBV19 and TRBJ1-2, is DGGITQSPKYLFRKEGQNVTLSCEQNLNHDAMYWYRQDPGQGLRLIYYSQIVNDFQKGDIAEGYSVSREKKESFPLTVTSAQKNPTAFYLCASSINGDNYGYTFGSGTRLTVV.

Points on this clone: This likely traces to a read error, being one base from a far larger clone. This sequence joins TRBV29-1 and TRBJ1-2; D gene uncertain. The CDR3 has 11 amino acids. Germline V gene sequence: CDR1 SQVTM, CDR2 ANQGSEA. Trimming took 7 bases from V and 2 from J, leaving 8 bases between them. In DNA, the CDR3 is TGCAGCGGGTCCTCAAACTATGGCTACACCTTC. Residues: CSGSSNYGYTF. The whole variable domain, filled in from reference TRBV29-1 and TRBJ1-2, reads SAVISQKPSRDICQRGTSLTIQCQVDSQVTMMFWYRQQPGQSLTLIATANQGSEATYESGFVIDKFPISRPNLTFSTLTVSNMSPEDSSIYLCSGSSNYGYTFGSGTRLTVV.